This record concerns one T cell receptor (beta chain) sequence. Which antigen it targets is not known. No quality values exist for individual bases; no much larger clone is one base distant. The treatment or condition label, as the study defines it: some 20 received Ad26.COV2.S at low or high dose, single or two shots; 5 received placebo; per-sample allocation not given. For vaccine and placebo recipients, repertoires were sequenced using samples collected on day 63 after the first injection. Cohort 1b enrolled roughly 25 adults aged 18-55 years at a single site in Boston, USA, between 29 July and 7 August 2020. As a vaccine, Ad26.COV2.S was a replication-incompetent adenovirus type 26 vector that expressed a prefusion-stabilized SARS-CoV-2 spike protein derived from the original Wuhan strain. V is shortened by 6 bases, J by 4 bases, and the region joining them spans 21 bases. The CDR3 has 17 amino acids, counting the end cysteine and phenylalanine. Only CDR3 DNA remains: 51 bases, in frame from the first base. From a lookup of the germline V gene, CDR1 and CDR2 are MDHEN and SYDVKM.

This entry belongs to a study of Ad26.COV2.S vaccination and SARS-CoV-2 variants (TCRdb year 2021). About the full investigation: Vaccine-arm donors came from COV1001, a multicentre, randomized, double-blind, placebo-controlled phase I-IIa trial of Ad26.COV2.S in healthy adults. A total of 32 samples were included in the TCR-sequenced set, comprising about 20 Ad26.COV2.S vaccine recipients, 5 placebo recipients and 8 SARS-CoV-2 convalescent individuals. Trial participants were randomized into five groups of five: low-dose or high-dose Ad26.COV2.S given once or twice, or placebo on both occasions. Ad26.COV2.S was administered intramuscularly at a dose of 5x10^10 or 1x10^11 viral particles, either as one shot or as two shots given 56 days apart. Throughout the experiments and outcome assessment, investigators stayed blinded to trial group allocation. Sequencing of the TCRbeta repertoire served to evaluate the specificity and breadth of SARS-CoV-2-reactive T cell receptors following Ad26.COV2.S vaccination. The study at large found these results: Non-spike TCR breadth was comparable between vaccine and placebo recipients, consistent with the vaccine containing only spike. The study lacked the statistical power to compare responses across vaccine doses or regimens. According to the authors, total T cell responses may have been underestimated by the TCR breadth and depth analyses. Substantial breadth of spike-specific CD8+ and CD4+ T cell responses was reported after vaccination. Ad26.COV2.S recipients had higher spike-specific TCR breadth than placebo recipients (P = 0.0014).

The immunoSEQ Assay was used to sequence TCRbeta CDR3 regions. After extraction, genomic DNA underwent amplification by bias-controlled multiplex PCR, followed by high-throughput sequencing. The original pipeline was this. Collapsing and filtering of sequences were performed to quantify the absolute abundance of each unique TCRbeta CDR3 region. Usable DNA was measured by amplifying reference genes present in all nucleated cells, and TCRbeta template counts were normalized to that usable DNA to estimate T cell fraction. Repertoire TCRs were annotated as SARS-CoV-2-specific when V gene, CDR3 amino acid sequence and J gene were exactly matched to a known reactive TCR set. MIRA supplied the reference SARS-CoV-2 TCR set, which was filtered for enrichment in COVID-19-positive ImmuneCODE repertoires so that public or cross-reactive TCRs were removed. Using the MIRA antigens, annotated TCRs were further analysed by specific ORF or by position within an ORF. Breadth was defined as the number of annotated unique rearrangements divided by the total number of unique productive rearrangements, and depth was defined as the summed frequency of the annotated unique rearrangements. Two-sided Wilcoxon rank-sum tests were used to compare TCR breadth between groups. Imported from immuneACCESS, the table was reduced by TCRdb to in-frame sequences with V and J called. These copies leave out some clones; in studies compared against another copy, an unresolved V gene accounts for under half, and the cause of the remainder is not known. Clone size and the V and J calls come from that table; the DNA yielded D and trimming. The sample profile shows about 440,000 clones; about 92% of them were found once. Of the sample, roughly 3.9% falls within the top ten clones.

The source was peripheral blood, collected in a trial of Ad26.COV2.S vaccine versus placebo. This sequence was found in a person between 18 and 59 years old who received the Ad26.COV2.S COVID-19 vaccine or a placebo. The chain joins TRBV28 to TRBJ2-2; TRBD2 is possibly the D segment (6 matching bases). The encoded CDR3 is CASREITSPIRTGELFF. The sequenced DNA is TGTGCCAGCAGGGAGATCACTAGCCCCATTCGCACCGGGGAGCTGTTTTTT.